These 20 T cell receptor beta chains were sequenced from one sample in a study of shared T cell receptors in the human thymus. Sequencing used immunoSEQ multiplex PCR; TCRdb keeps in-frame clones, though not all of them. Of roughly 710,000 clones listed, roughly 85% are singletons. The same sample was also used in a study of human thymus T cells.

The sample taken for sequencing was thymocytes. Receptor source: a girl under two years old with a congenital heart defect.

The chain uses TRBV5-1 and TRBJ2-2; the match to TRBD1 covers 9 bases. V gave up 4 bases and J gave up 3 bases; unmatched junction bases: 4. The V gene's germline CDR1 is SGHRS and CDR2 YFSETQ. CDR3 size: 15 residues. For the CDR3, the DNA is TGCGCCAGCAGCCCCGGACAGGGGTACACCGGGGAGCTGTTTTTT. This encodes CASSPGQGYTGELFF.

For this clone: Other DNA variants within this sample encode the same CDR3. J is TRBJ1-6 and V is TRBV10-3; 10 bases are a match to TRBD1. The trim removed 4 bases at V and 1 base at J, leaving 4 bases unmatched. The CDR3 is 17 residues long. Germline V gene lookup returns CDR1 ENHRY and CDR2 SYGVKD. CDR3 nucleotide sequence: TGTGCCATCAGTGTGACAGGGGGCAAGTCCTATAATTCACCCCTCCACTTT. This encodes CAISVTGGKSYNSPLHF.

The CDR3 loop is CASPSPHTLYGYTF. DNA for the CDR3: TGTGCCAGCCCCTCCCCCCACACGCTCTATGGCTACACCTTC. This chain uses TRBV5-5 with TRBJ1-2; D not resolved. Trimming pared 7 bases from V and 4 bases from J, leaving 17 bases between. Germline-derived CDR1 and CDR2 are SGHKS and YYEKEE (reference sequence). The CDR3 covers 14 residues.

The chain has TRBV19 and TRBJ2-1, with TRBD1 matching 8 bases. Germline CDR1 reads LNHDA; CDR2 reads SQIVND (reference sequence). The CDR3 is 15 amino acids. V was clipped by 3 bases and J by 7 bases; unmatched bases: 8. CDR3 region: CASSIAGQVNNEQFF. CDR3 bases: TGTGCCAGTAGTATCGCGGGACAGGTAAATAATGAGCAGTTCTTC. The full variable domain, in which reference TRBV19 and TRBJ2-1 provide the parts outside the CDR3, is DGGITQSPKYLFRKEGQNVTLSCEQNLNHDAMYWYRQDPGQGLRLIYYSQIVNDFQKGDIAEGYSVSREKKESFPLTVTSAQKNPTAFYLCASSIAGQVNNEQFFGPGTRLTVL.

This chain uses TRBV28 with TRBJ2-7; 9 nucleotides match TRBD2. The CDR3 has 14 amino acids. Losses at the gene ends were 7 bases for V and 7 bases for J; bases not matched to a gene: 11. Per germline, CDR1 MDHEN and CDR2 SYDVKM. CDR3 sequence: CASTGIAGVHEQYF. The CDR3 DNA sequence: TGTGCCAGCACCGGAATAGCGGGGGTACATGAGCAGTACTTC.

This clone was seen just once. The chain employs TRBV6-6 and TRBJ1-1, with 9 bases identical to TRBD1. The J segment lost 5 bases and the V segment lost 2 bases, leaving 9 bases of the junction unmatched. Germline CDR1 is MNHNY and CDR2 is SVGAGI (reference sequence). The CDR3 is made up of 16 amino acids. The CDR3 coding sequence is TGTGCCAGCAGTTACGTCGAGGGACAGGGTTGGACTGAAGCTTTCTTT. It is translated as CASSYVEGQGWTEAFF.

The chain joins TRBV11-2 to TRBJ1-6; 8 nucleotides match TRBD1. The CDR3 sequence is 15 residues long. Germline V gene data show CDR1 as SGHAT and CDR2 as FQNNGV. Trimming at V came to 2 bases and at J to 8 bases, leaving 5 bases not matched to a gene. The CDR3 sequence is CASSLHRGMDSPLHF. The CDR3 bases are TGTGCCAGCAGCTTACACAGGGGGATGGATTCACCCCTCCACTTT. The full variable domain, in which reference TRBV11-2 and TRBJ1-6 provide the parts outside the CDR3, is EAGVAQSPRYKIIEKRQSVAFWCNPISGHATLYWYQQILGQGPKLLIQFQNNGVVDDSQLPKDRFSAERLKGVDSTLKIQPAKLEDSAVYLCASSLHRGMDSPLHFGNGTRLTVT.

This chain uses TRBV5-1 with TRBJ1-2; TRBD1 matches 8 bases. The V gene's germline CDR1 is SGHRS and CDR2 YFSETQ. The CDR3 sequence is 18 residues long. With V trimmed by 4 bases and J by 5 bases, 19 bases remained unmatched. As DNA, the CDR3 is TGCGCCAGCAGCCACGGATCTTCCCCGGACAGGGAAATATATGGCTACACCTTC. Its protein is CASSHGSSPDREIYGYTF.

The chain has TRBV4-1 and TRBJ1-5; 8 bases are a match to TRBD1. This CDR3 region has 16 residues. CDR1 and CDR2 (germline): MGHRA, YSYEKL. Germline trimming cut 4 bases from V and 1 base from J; bases unmatched to any gene: 6. The CDR3 loop is CASSRTGGWSNQPQHF. The DNA of the CDR3 is TGCGCCAGCAGCCGAACAGGGGGTTGGAGCAATCAGCCCCAGCATTTT.

The chain has TRBV11-2 and TRBJ1-2; weak D call: TRBD1 (6 bases). Trimming stripped 3 bases from V and 8 bases from J, with 25 bases between. The CDR3 sequence is 17 residues long. CDR1 SGHAT and CDR2 FQNNGV come from the germline V gene. This CDR3 is CASSLIPQEDRIEGYTF. The CDR3 DNA reads TGTGCCAGCAGCTTGATCCCTCAGGAAGACAGGATTGAGGGCTACACCTTC.

Remarks on this clone: This sample also contains other DNA sequences that code for the same CDR3. V and J are TRBV20-1 and TRBJ1-1, with TRBD1 as a possible D gene (5 bases). The CDR3 is made up of 11 amino acids. Germline V gene sequence: CDR1 DFQATT, CDR2 SNEGSKA (reference sequence). Trimming took off 6 bases at V and 2 bases at J, with 7 bases between the two ends. The CDR3 here is CSATVNTEAFF. CDR3 bases: TGCAGTGCGACAGTAAACACTGAAGCTTTCTTT.

The chain carries TRBV6-5 and TRBJ1-5; 8 nucleotides agree with TRBD1. The germline V gene encodes CDR1 MNHEY and CDR2 SVGAGI. V lost 7 bases and J lost 3; bases outside the gene matches: 8. This CDR3 spans 15 amino acids. The CDR3 DNA follows: TGTGCCAGCAAGGGTCAGGGACAGGACAATCAGCCCCAGCATTTT. Its translation is CASKGQGQDNQPQHF.

This sequence joins TRBV19 and TRBJ2-2, with D possibly being TRBD1 (6 bases). CDR3 length equals 16 residues. The ends were cut back, 10 bases at V and 2 bases at J, with 20 bases in the middle. Germline CDR1 LNHDA, CDR2 SQIVND (reference sequence). CDR3 amino acids: CAIASGTRPNTGELFF. The CDR3, as DNA: TGTGCCATCGCTAGTGGGACACGACCTAACACCGGGGAGCTGTTTTTT.

The chain joins TRBV4-3 to TRBJ1-3; maybe TRBD1 (5 bases). V lost 0 bases and J 0 bases, leaving 9 bases between the germline ends. The CDR3 is 16 residues long. Per the germline V gene, CDR1 is LGHNA and CDR2 is YSLEER. CDR3 in amino acids: CASSQDPGHSGNTIYF. The DNA for the CDR3 is TGCGCCAGCAGCCAAGATCCAGGGCACTCTGGAAACACCATATATTTT.

The chain uses TRBV18 and TRBJ1-1; 7 nucleotides agree with TRBD1. CDR3 length: 17 amino acids. Germline loops: CDR1 KGHSH, CDR2 LQKENI. The V and J ends lost 3 bases and 0 bases, in that order; junction bases with no gene match: 10. The CDR3 sequence: CASSPGQATRMNTEAFF. The CDR3 DNA reads as TGTGCCAGCTCACCCGGACAGGCGACACGTATGAACACTGAAGCTTTCTTT.

This sequence joins TRBV7-9 and TRBJ2-7; 10 bases line up with TRBD2. This CDR3 is 16 amino acids long. With 5 bases clipped from V and 2 bases from J, the junction kept 9 bases outside the gene matches. CDR1 SEHNR and CDR2 FQNEAQ come from the germline V gene (reference sequence). The CDR3 loop reads CASSGKAGGQPYEQYF. The CDR3 DNA reads TGTGCCAGCAGCGGGAAAGCGGGGGGGCAACCCTACGAGCAGTACTTC.

V is TRBV4-3 and J is TRBJ2-2; 10 bases match TRBD1. The CDR3 consists of 21 residues. CDR1 LGHNA and CDR2 YSLEER come from the germline V gene. The V segment lost 0 bases and the J segment 1 base; nucleotides outside the gene matches: 14. CDR3 protein: CASSQDGRDRGPNGNTGELFF. DNA of the CDR3: TGCGCCAGCAGCCAAGATGGGAGGGACAGGGGCCCCAACGGGAACACCGGGGAGCTGTTTTTT.

This clone was recorded only once. The chain carries TRBV4-1 and TRBJ2-7; TRBD2 matches at 10 bases. The CDR3 has 19 amino acids. The V and J ends lost 0 bases and 1 base, in that order; junction bases with no gene match: 12. From germline, CDR1 is MGHRA and CDR2 YSYEKL. The CDR3 is CASSQDLPRLAGESYEQYF. The DNA for the CDR3 is TGCGCCAGCAGCCAAGACCTCCCCCGTCTAGCGGGGGAATCCTACGAGCAGTACTTC.

This rearrangement joins TRBV6-5 to TRBJ1-2; the D gene is possibly TRBD1 (5 bases). The CDR3 has 15 amino acids. CDR1 and CDR2 (germline): MNHEY, SVGAGI. The germline V and J ends were trimmed by 5 bases and 3 bases, with 16 bases remaining between them. Here the CDR3 DNA reads TGTGCCAGCAGTCACGGACATACCCGCTACTATGGCTACACCTTC. This gives the protein CASSHGHTRYYGYTF.

The V call is TRBV29-1, the J call TRBJ2-5; tentative D call: TRBD2 (6 bases). CDR1 and CDR2 (germline): SQVTM, ANQGSEA. The CDR3 length is 12 residues. V lost 7 bases and J 2 bases, leaving 11 bases between the germline ends. In nucleotides, the CDR3 is TGCAGCGCCGGGACTCCGCAAGAGACCCAGTACTTC. Protein sequence: CSAGTPQETQYF.